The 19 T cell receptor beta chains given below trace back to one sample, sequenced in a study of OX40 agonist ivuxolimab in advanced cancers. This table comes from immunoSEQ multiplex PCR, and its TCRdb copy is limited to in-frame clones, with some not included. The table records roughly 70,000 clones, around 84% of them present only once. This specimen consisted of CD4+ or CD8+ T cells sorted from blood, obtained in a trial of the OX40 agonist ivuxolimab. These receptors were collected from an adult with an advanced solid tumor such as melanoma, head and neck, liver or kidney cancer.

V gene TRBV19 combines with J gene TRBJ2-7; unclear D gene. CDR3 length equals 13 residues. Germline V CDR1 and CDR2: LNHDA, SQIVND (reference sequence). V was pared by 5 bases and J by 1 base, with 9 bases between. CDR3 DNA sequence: TGTGCCAGTAGTCCGGACGGATCCTACGAGCAGTACTTC. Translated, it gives CASSPDGSYEQYF.

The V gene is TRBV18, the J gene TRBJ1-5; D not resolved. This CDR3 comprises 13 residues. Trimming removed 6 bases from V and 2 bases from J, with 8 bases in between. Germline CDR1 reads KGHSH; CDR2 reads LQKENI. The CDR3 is CASSPTGNQPQHF. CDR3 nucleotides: TGTGCCAGCTCCCCCACGGGCAATCAGCCCCAGCATTTT.

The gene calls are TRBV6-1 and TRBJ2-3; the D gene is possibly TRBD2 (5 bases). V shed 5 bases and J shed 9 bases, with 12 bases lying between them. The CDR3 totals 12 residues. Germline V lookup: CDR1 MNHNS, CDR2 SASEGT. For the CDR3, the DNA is TGTGCCAGCAGTCCTTCCGGGGTAACGCAGTATTTT. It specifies CASSPSGVTQYF.

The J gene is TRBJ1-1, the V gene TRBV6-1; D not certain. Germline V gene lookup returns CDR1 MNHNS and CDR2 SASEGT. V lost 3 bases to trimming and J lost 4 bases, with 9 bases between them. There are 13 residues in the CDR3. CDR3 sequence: CASSDEGTTEAFF. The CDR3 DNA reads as TGTGCCAGCAGTGATGAAGGAACCACTGAAGCTTTCTTT.

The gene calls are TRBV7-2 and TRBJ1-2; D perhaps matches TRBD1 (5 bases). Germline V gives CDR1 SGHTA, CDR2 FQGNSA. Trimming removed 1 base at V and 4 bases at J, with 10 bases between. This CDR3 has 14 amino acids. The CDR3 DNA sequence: TGTGCCAGCAGCTTAGACCTGGGACCCTATGGCTACACCTTC. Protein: CASSLDLGPYGYTF.

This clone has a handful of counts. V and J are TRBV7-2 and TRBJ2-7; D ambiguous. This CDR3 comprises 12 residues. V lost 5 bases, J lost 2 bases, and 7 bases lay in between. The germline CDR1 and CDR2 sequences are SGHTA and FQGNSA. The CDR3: CASSPGPYEQYF. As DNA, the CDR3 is TGTGCCAGCAGCCCGGGCCCCTACGAGCAGTACTTC.

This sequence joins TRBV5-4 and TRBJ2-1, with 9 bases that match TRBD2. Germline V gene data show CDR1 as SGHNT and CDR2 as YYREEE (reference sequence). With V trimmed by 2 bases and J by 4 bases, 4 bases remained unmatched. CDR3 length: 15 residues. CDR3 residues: CASSFGAGGYNEQFF. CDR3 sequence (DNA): TGTGCCAGCAGCTTCGGAGCGGGGGGATACAATGAGCAGTTCTTC.

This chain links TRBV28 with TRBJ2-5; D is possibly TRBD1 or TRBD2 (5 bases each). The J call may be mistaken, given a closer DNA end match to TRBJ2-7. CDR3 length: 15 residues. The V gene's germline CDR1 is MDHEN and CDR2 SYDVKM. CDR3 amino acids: CASSSPLSGRYEQYF. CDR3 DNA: TGTGCCAGCAGTTCCCCACTATCGGGACGTTACGAGCAGTACTTC.

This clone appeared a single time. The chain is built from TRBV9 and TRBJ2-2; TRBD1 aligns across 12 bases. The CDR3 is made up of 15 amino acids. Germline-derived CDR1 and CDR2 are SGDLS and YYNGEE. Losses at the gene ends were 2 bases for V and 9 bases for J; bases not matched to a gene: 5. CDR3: CASSVGQGASRELFF. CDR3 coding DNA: TGTGCCAGCAGCGTGGGACAGGGGGCATCAAGGGAGCTGTTTTTT. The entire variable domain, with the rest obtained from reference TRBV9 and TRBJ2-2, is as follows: DSGVTQTPKHLITATGQRVTLRCSPRSGDLSVYWYQQSLDQGLQFLIQYYNGEERAKGNILERFSAQQFPDLHSELNLSSLELGDSALYFCASSVGQGASRELFFGEGSRLTVL.

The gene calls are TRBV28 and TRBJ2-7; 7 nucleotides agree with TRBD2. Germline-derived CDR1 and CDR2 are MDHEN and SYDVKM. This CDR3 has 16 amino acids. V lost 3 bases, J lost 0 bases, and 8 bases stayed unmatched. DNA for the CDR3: TGTGCCAGCAGTTTCCGTTACGGCGGGAGCTCCTACGAGCAGTACTTC. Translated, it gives CASSFRYGGSSYEQYF. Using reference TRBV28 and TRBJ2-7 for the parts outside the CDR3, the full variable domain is DVKVTQSSRYLVKRTGEKVFLECVQDMDHENMFWYRQDPGLGLRLIYFSYDVKMKEKGDIPEGYSVSREKKERFSLILESASTNQTSMYLCASSFRYGGSSYEQYFGPGTRLTVT.

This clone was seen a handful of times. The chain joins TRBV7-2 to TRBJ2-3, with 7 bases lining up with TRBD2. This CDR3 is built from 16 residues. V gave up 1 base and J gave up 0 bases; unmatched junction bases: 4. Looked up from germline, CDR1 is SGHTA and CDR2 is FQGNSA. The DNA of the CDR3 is TGTGCCAGCAGCTTAGACGCTAGCGGCAGCACAGATACGCAGTATTTT. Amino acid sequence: CASSLDASGSTDTQYF.

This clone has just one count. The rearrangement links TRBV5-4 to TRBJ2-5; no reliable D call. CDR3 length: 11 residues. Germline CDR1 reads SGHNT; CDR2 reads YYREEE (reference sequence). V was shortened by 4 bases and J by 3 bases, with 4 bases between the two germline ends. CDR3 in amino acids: CASSNEETQYF. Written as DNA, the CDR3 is TGTGCCAGCAGCAACGAAGAGACCCAGTACTTC. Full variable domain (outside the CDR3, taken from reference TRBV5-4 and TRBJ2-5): ETGVTQSPTHLIKTRGQQVTLRCSSQSGHNTVSWYQQALGQGPQFIFQYYREEENGRGNFPPRFSGLQFPNYSSELNVNALELDDSALYLCASSNEETQYFGPGTRLLVL.

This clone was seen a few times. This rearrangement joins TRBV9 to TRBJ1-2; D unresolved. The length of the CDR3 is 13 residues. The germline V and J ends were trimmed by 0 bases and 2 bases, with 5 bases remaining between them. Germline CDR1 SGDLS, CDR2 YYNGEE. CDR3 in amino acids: CASSVDRNYGYTF. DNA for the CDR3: TGTGCCAGCAGCGTAGACAGAAACTATGGCTACACCTTC.

CDR3 in DNA: TGCAGCGTTGGTCCCTTATCCGACAATGAGCAGTTCTTC. Its translation is CSVGPLSDNEQFF. The chain carries TRBV29-1 and TRBJ2-1, with unresolved D. The germline V gene has CDR1 SQVTM and CDR2 ANQGSEA. Between the trimmed V and J ends, which lost 4 bases and 5 bases, there was a span of 12 bases. CDR3 length: 13 residues.

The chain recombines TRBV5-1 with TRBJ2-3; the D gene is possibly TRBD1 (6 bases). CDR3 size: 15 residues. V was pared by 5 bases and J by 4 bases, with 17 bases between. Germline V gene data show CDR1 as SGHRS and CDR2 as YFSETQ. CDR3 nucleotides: TGCGCCAGCAGTCTTGTCGGGACAAGCCCAGATACGCAGTATTTT. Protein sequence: CASSLVGTSPDTQYF. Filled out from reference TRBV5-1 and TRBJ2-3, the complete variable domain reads KAGVTQTPRYLIKTRGQQVTLSCSPISGHRSVSWYQQTPGQGLQFLFEYFSETQRNKGNFPGRFSGRQFSNSRSEMNVSTLELGDSALYLCASSLVGTSPDTQYFGPGTRLTVL.

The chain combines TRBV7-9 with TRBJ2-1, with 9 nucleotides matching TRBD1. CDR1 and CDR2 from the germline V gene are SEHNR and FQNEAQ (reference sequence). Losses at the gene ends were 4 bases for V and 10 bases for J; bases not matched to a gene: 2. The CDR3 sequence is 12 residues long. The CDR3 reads CASSSTGGEQFF. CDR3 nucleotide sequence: TGTGCCAGCAGCTCCACAGGGGGCGAGCAGTTCTTC.

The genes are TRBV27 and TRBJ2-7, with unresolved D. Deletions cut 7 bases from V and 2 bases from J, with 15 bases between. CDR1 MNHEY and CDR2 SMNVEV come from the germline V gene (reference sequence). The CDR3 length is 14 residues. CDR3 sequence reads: CASTPDPVTYEQYV. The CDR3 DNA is TGTGCCAGCACACCAGATCCGGTTACCTACGAGCAGTACGTC.

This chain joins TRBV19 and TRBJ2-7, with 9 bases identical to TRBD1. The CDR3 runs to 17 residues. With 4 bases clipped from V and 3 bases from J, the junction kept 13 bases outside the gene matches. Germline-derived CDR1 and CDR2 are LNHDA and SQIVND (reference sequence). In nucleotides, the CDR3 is TGTGCCAGTAGTACGTCCCCGGGACAGGGTTTGGGCTACGAGCAGTACTTC. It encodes CASSTSPGQGLGYEQYF.

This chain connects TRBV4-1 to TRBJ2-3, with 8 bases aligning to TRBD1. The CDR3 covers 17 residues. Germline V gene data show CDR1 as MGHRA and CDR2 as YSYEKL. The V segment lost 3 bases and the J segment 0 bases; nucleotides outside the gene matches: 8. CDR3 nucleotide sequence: TGCGCCAGCAGCCACCCGGAGGACAGGGCTAGCACAGATACGCAGTATTTT. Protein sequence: CASSHPEDRASTDTQYF.